Listed below are T cell receptor beta chains from one sample, sequenced in a study of chemoradiotherapy in HPV16-positive cancers. Sequenced by immunoSEQ multiplex PCR; TCRdb stores in-frame clones only, minus some. This sample yields 7,000 or so clones, of which roughly 90% are seen a single time; 2.5% belongs to the top ten. The sample here was tumor tissue, taken from a patient who underwent chemoradiotherapy. All receptors come from a human donor with HPV-associated anogenital cancer. Each CDR3 is given with its conserved first and last residue. Fields, in order: D gene, J gene, clone size, V gene, CDR3 protein, CDR3 DNA. D genes are given only for firm matches. Clone size is stated in some rows and not others, as once, few, many or a class when expanded.

.,TRBJ2-7,once,TRBV29-1,CSVDPGSGEQYF,TGCAGCGTTGACCCGGGGTCGGGCGAGCAGTACTTC
.,TRBJ2-1,.,TRBV11-3,CARCRRRGGNEQFF,TGTGCCAGGTGCAGAAGGCGGGGCGGCAATGAGCAGTTCTTC
TRBD1,TRBJ2-7,.,TRBV6-1,CASSDTDRGEQYF,TGTGCCAGCAGTGATACCGACAGGGGCGAGCAGTACTTC
.,TRBJ2-2,.,TRBV5-4,CASSLKGTGELFF,TGTGCCAGCAGCTTGAAAGGAACCGGGGAGCTGTTTTTT
TRBD2,TRBJ2-7,.,TRBV6-5,CASSTEREGRYEQYF,TGTGCCAGCAGTACAGAGCGGGAGGGCCGCTACGAGCAGTACTTC
TRBD2,TRBJ2-2,.,TRBV6-4,CASSDEASGNTGELFF,TGTGCCAGCAGTGACGAGGCTAGCGGGAACACCGGGGAGCTGTTTTTT
TRBD1,TRBJ1-1,.,TRBV18,CASSPGTGDTEAFF,TGTGCCAGCTCACCCGGGACAGGGGACACTGAAGCTTTCTTT
.,TRBJ1-5,.,TRBV7-8,CASSLQGLSNQPQHF,TGTGCCAGCAGCTTACAGGGGCTGAGCAATCAGCCCCAGCATTTT
.,TRBJ1-2,.,TRBV9,CASSPVEYYGYTF,TGTGCCAGCAGTCCGGTGGAGTACTATGGCTACACCTTC
.,TRBJ2-2,.,TRBV15,CATSRDSNTGELFF,TGTGCCACCAGCAGAGACTCGAACACCGGGGAGCTGTTTTTT
TRBD2,TRBJ2-2,.,TRBV4-2,CASSQVGVAGDTGELFF,TGTGCCAGCAGCCAAGTGGGAGTAGCGGGAGACACCGGGGAGCTGTTTTTT
TRBD1,TRBJ1-2,.,TRBV7-6,CASSLDDRGYGYTF,TGTGCCAGCAGCTTAGATGACAGGGGTTATGGCTACACCTTC
.,TRBJ2-2,.,TRBV7-9,CASSLPVGELFF,TGTGCCAGCAGCTTACCGGTCGGGGAGCTGTTTTTT
.,TRBJ1-1,once,TRBV19,CASSIGHLGNTEAFF,TGTGCCAGTAGTATCGGACACTTGGGGAACACTGAAGCTTTCTTT
.,TRBJ2-5,.,TRBV10-3,CAISGSGGMETQYF,TGTGCCATCAGTGGGTCGGGCGGGATGGAGACCCAGTACTTC
TRBD1,TRBJ2-7,.,TRBV9,CASSPTLGRQGTYEQYF,TGTGCCAGCAGCCCCACCCTGGGCCGACAGGGAACCTACGAGCAGTACTTC
.,TRBJ1-4,.,TRBV11-2,CASSLVPLGSGDEKLFF,TGTGCCAGCAGCTTAGTTCCGCTCGGATCGGGGGATGAAAAACTGTTTTTT
.,TRBJ2-7,.,TRBV7-2,CASSLAPISYEQYF,TGTGCCAGCAGCTTAGCTCCCATCTCCTACGAGCAGTACTTC
.,TRBJ2-1,.,TRBV6-6,CASSYPGTAVNEQFF,TGTGCCAGCAGCTACCCCGGGACGGCCGTTAATGAGCAGTTCTTC
.,TRBJ1-2,.,TRBV7-9,CASSLANYGYTF,TGTGCCAGCAGCTTAGCGAACTATGGCTACACCTTC
.,TRBJ1-1,.,TRBV11-3,CASSLNTEAFF,TGTGCCAGCAGCTTGAACACTGAAGCTTTCTTT
.,TRBJ2-5,.,TRBV12-5,CASGLFHGGETQYF,TGTGCTAGTGGTTTGTTTCATGGGGGTGAGACCCAGTACTTC
.,TRBJ2-2,.,TRBV7-8,CASSLGRNTGELFF,TGTGCCAGCAGCTTAGGCAGGAACACCGGGGAGCTGTTTTTT
.,TRBJ2-3,.,TRBV5-1,CASTDQGGTDTQYF,TGCGCCAGCACTGACCAGGGTGGCACAGATACGCAGTATTTT
.,TRBJ2-1,.,TRBV30,CAWSRMGGAVDEQFF,TGTGCCTGGAGTCGAATGGGGGGAGCGGTAGATGAGCAGTTCTTC
TRBD1,TRBJ2-5,.,TRBV2,CASRSGGETQYF,TGTGCCAGCAGATCAGGGGGTGAGACCCAGTACTTC
.,TRBJ2-7,.,TRBV6-1,CASSEGGLWGAEDLDSYEQYF,TGTGCCAGCAGTGAAGGGGGATTGTGGGGGGCAGAAGACCTAGACTCCTACGAGCAGTACTTC
.,TRBJ1-5,.,TRBV9,CASSVDGSNQPQHF,TGTGCCAGCAGCGTAGACGGGAGCAATCAGCCCCAGCATTTT
.,TRBJ2-3,.,TRBV2,CASQTYTQYF,TGTGCCAGTCAGACCTATACGCAGTATTTT
TRBD1,TRBJ1-1,.,TRBV19,CASSFSGQGTEAFF,TGTGCCAGTAGTTTTTCGGGACAGGGGACTGAAGCTTTCTTT
TRBD2,TRBJ2-7,.,TRBV7-2,CASSLSGRTYEQYF,TGTGCCAGCAGCTTAAGCGGGAGGACCTACGAGCAGTACTTC
.,TRBJ1-3,.,TRBV11-3,CATEETSGNTIYF,TGTGCCACCGAGGAAACATCTGGAAACACCATATATTTT
.,TRBJ2-5,.,TRBV6-6,CASSYWGPRDSETQYF,TGTGCCAGCAGTTACTGGGGCCCCAGGGACTCGGAGACCCAGTACTTC
TRBD1,TRBJ1-2,.,TRBV2,CASSENGPGGVYGYTF,TGTGCCAGCAGTGAAAATGGGCCAGGGGGGGTGTATGGCTACACCTTC
TRBD1,TRBJ1-3,.,TRBV5-1,CASSPGTAGNTIYF,TGCGCCAGCAGCCCCGGGACAGCGGGAAACACCATATATTTT
.,TRBJ2-7,few,TRBV2,CASSAASDMPGYEQYF,TGTGCCAGCAGTGCAGCTAGCGACATGCCGGGGTACGAGCAGTACTTC
.,TRBJ1-6,.,TRBV4-1,CASSLGGTGPYNSPLHF,TGCGCCAGCAGCCTCGGGGGAACAGGCCCATATAATTCACCCCTCCACTTT
.,TRBJ1-3,.,TRBV7-8,CASSSHGVAGNTIYF,TGTGCCAGCAGTTCCCATGGGGTAGCTGGAAACACCATATATTTT
.,TRBJ2-7,.,TRBV5-1,CASSFRAGPSEQYF,TGCGCCAGCAGCTTCAGGGCAGGACCGTCCGAGCAGTACTTC
.,TRBJ2-7,.,TRBV5-5,CASSSELGSAQYF,TGTGCCAGCAGCTCGGAATTAGGTAGTGCGCAGTACTTC
TRBD2,TRBJ2-3,.,TRBV27,CASSLLAGGRPVLYF,TGTGCCAGCAGCCTACTAGCGGGAGGGCGCCCTGTTCTTTATTTT
.,TRBJ1-3,.,TRBV11-3,CASSLDSTTFSGNTIYF,TGTGCCAGCAGCTTAGATAGCACCACGTTCTCTGGAAACACCATATATTTT
TRBD1,TRBJ1-4,few,TRBV19,CASSGQGAGYEKLFF,TGTGCCAGTAGTGGACAGGGGGCAGGGTATGAAAAACTGTTTTTT
.,TRBJ2-7,.,TRBV5-1,CASSLILQGGNYEQYF,TGCGCCAGCAGCTTGATTCTACAGGGAGGGAATTACGAGCAGTACTTC
.,TRBJ1-5,.,TRBV19,CASSESNGNQPQHF,TGTGCCAGTAGTGAGAGTAACGGGAATCAGCCCCAGCATTTT
.,TRBJ2-3,.,TRBV6-5,CASKRQSTQYF,TGTGCCAGCAAAAGGCAGTCTACGCAGTATTTT
.,TRBJ2-3,.,TRBV7-2,CASSLRGQGTDTQYF,TGTGCCAGCAGCTTAAGAGGGCAGGGGACAGATACGCAGTATTTT
TRBD1,TRBJ1-3,.,TRBV6-1,CAISEPARGLSGNTIYF,TGTGCCATCAGTGAGCCGGCCAGGGGGCTCTCTGGAAACACCATATATTTT
TRBD2,TRBJ2-1,once,TRBV4-1,CASSQERPSGDNEQFF,TGCGCCAGCAGCCAAGAAAGGCCTAGCGGGGACAATGAGCAGTTCTTC
TRBD1,TRBJ1-1,.,TRBV7-8,CASSSQGAGVTEAFF,TGTGCCAGCAGCTCCCAGGGGGCTGGCGTAACTGAAGCTTTCTTT
.,TRBJ1-1,.,TRBV30,CAWRGFAEAFF,TGTGCGTGGAGAGGTTTCGCTGAAGCTTTCTTT
TRBD2,TRBJ2-1,.,TRBV6-6,CASSRAIAGGDNEQFF,TGTGCCAGCAGTAGGGCAATAGCGGGAGGGGACAATGAGCAGTTCTTC
TRBD2,TRBJ2-7,few,TRBV5-4,CASSLIPGGPQQYF,TGTGCCAGCAGCTTGATTCCGGGAGGGCCTCAGCAGTACTTC